This T cell receptor beta chain was recovered during a study of blood T cell repertoires in COVID-19. Whole-study context: COVID-19 samples collected from the United States, Italy and Spain covered acute and convalescent phases. PBMCs, B-cell-depleted T cells, or T cells were the source of the cDNA or gDNA that made up the material.

In the original workflow: The authors estimated nucleated cell counts from reference gene primer amplification. Some clones are missing from TCRdb's copy, which holds only in-frame ones; the method was immunoSEQ multiplex PCR. That table is the source of V, J and clone size, and D and trimming were worked out from the DNA. The sample has 90,000 or so clones, more than 65% seen once; the top ten hold approximately 23%. The CDR3 runs 14 residues. CDR1 and CDR2 (germline): MDHEN, SYDVKM. Trimming took off 5 bases at V and 5 bases at J, with 13 bases between the two ends. The TCR originated in a man older than 75 with active or convalescent COVID-19. Input material: peripheral blood. This chain connects TRBV28 to TRBJ1-5; possible D gene TRBD1, 6 bases. CDR3 amino acids: CASSPGAGDQPQHF. The CDR3 DNA reads as TGTGCCAGCAGTCCAGGGGCCGGGGATCAGCCCCAGCATTTT.